These 8 T cell receptor beta chains were all obtained from the same sample, sequenced in a study of cytomegalovirus exposure and HLA in healthy donors. In the PCR, 60 Vbeta and 13 Jbeta primers were used. The method was immunoSEQ multiplex PCR; TCRdb's version includes in-frame clones alone and lacks a portion of them. The sample data list about 160,000 clones. The sequenced material came from PBMCs. The source of these receptors is a woman aged 45-60 years in good health and CMV-seronegative.

The V gene is TRBV5-1, the J gene TRBJ2-7, with 7 bases lining up with TRBD1. The CDR3 length is 15 residues. Germline V gene data show CDR1 as SGHRS and CDR2 as YFSETQ. Losses at the gene ends were 4 bases for V and 5 bases for J; bases not matched to a gene: 12. DNA for the CDR3: TGCGCCAGCAGCCCTCTGTCTCAGACAGGGCACGAGCAGTACTTC. Residues: CASSPLSQTGHEQYF. Full variable domain (rest looked up from reference TRBV5-1 and TRBJ2-7): KAGVTQTPRYLIKTRGQQVTLSCSPISGHRSVSWYQQTPGQGLQFLFEYFSETQRNKGNFPGRFSGRQFSNSRSEMNVSTLELGDSALYLCASSPLSQTGHEQYFGPGTRLTVT.

The chain employs TRBV30 and TRBJ1-4; tentatively, D is TRBD1 (6 bases). Deletions cut 0 bases from V and 4 bases from J, with 9 bases between. CDR3 length equals 14 residues. In germline, CDR1 is GTSNPN, CDR2 SVGIG (reference sequence). The DNA for the CDR3 is TGTGCCTGGAGTGTGGGGACACTTAATGAAAAACTGTTTTTT. Translated, it gives CAWSVGTLNEKLFF. Complete variable domain (other parts from reference TRBV30 and TRBJ1-4): SQTIHQWPATLVQPVGSPLSLECTVEGTSNPNLYWYRQAAGRGLQLLFYSVGIGQISSEVPQNLSASRPQDRQFILSSKKLLLSDSGFYLCAWSVGTLNEKLFFGSGTQLSVL.

The chain couples TRBV27 to TRBJ1-2; 7 positions match TRBD1. From germline, CDR1 is MNHEY and CDR2 SMNVEV (reference sequence). The CDR3 length is 19 residues. With 1 base clipped from V and 3 bases from J, the junction kept 17 bases outside the gene matches. CDR3 amino acids: CASSLLGDRRLAGYYGYTF. The CDR3 bases are TGTGCCAGCAGTTTATTAGGGGACAGAAGGCTGGCGGGGTACTATGGCTACACCTTC.

The chain employs TRBV18 and TRBJ2-2, with 8 bases fitting TRBD1. The CDR3 is 17 amino acids. Germline V gene sequence: CDR1 KGHSH, CDR2 LQKENI. Unmatched junction bases numbered 13, after V lost 5 bases and J lost 5 bases. In nucleotides, the CDR3 is TGTGCCAGCTCAGAGTACTCAGCAACAGGGGGTACCGGGGAGCTGTTTTTT. The encoded protein is CASSEYSATGGTGELFF.

The rearrangement links TRBV27 to TRBJ2-2; the D gene is possibly TRBD2 (6 bases). Trimming stripped 4 bases from V and 1 base from J, with 19 bases between. Germline loops: CDR1 MNHEY, CDR2 SMNVEV (reference sequence). The CDR3 totals 18 residues. The CDR3 is CASSSWGLAGGNTGELFF. The CDR3 region has the DNA TGTGCCAGCAGTTCCTGGGGTCTCGCCGGGGGGAACACCGGGGAGCTGTTTTTT.

V gene TRBV7-9 combines with J gene TRBJ1-2; D is undetermined. This CDR3 has 15 amino acids. With 4 bases removed from V and 5 bases from J, the gap between germline ends came to 17 bases. Germline lookup yields CDR1 SEHNR and CDR2 FQNEAQ (reference sequence). The CDR3 sequence: CASSSRRNQAYGYTF. The CDR3 DNA reads as TGTGCCAGCAGCTCTCGACGGAATCAGGCTTATGGCTACACCTTC. Together with reference TRBV7-9 and TRBJ1-2, the CDR3 gives the full variable domain: DTGVSQNPRHKITKRGQNVTFRCDPISEHNRLYWYRQTLGQGPEFLTYFQNEAQLEKSRLLSDRFSAERPKGSFSTLEIQRTEQGDSAMYLCASSSRRNQAYGYTFGSGTRLTVV.

V is TRBV10-3 and J is TRBJ2-2; D not certain. V lost 0 bases, J lost 4 bases, and 9 bases lay in between. The germline V gene has CDR1 ENHRY and CDR2 SYGVKD. The CDR3 totals 15 residues. CDR3 loop: CAISESPRVTGELFF. The CDR3 DNA reads as TGTGCCATCAGTGAGTCCCCCCGGGTCACCGGGGAGCTGTTTTTT.

The V gene is TRBV6-5, the J gene TRBJ2-7; TRBD1 might be the D (5 bases). The CDR3 is 11 amino acids. Germline V gene data show CDR1 as MNHEY and CDR2 as SVGAGI. V was cut by 7 bases and J by 3 bases, with 7 bases left in between. CDR3 amino acids: CASTDSYEQYF. The CDR3 nucleotides are TGTGCCAGCACAGACAGCTACGAGCAGTACTTC.